The rows below give T cell receptor beta chains drawn from one sample of a study of T cell repertoires in cytomegalovirus infection. TCRdb reanalysed the reads using MiXCR and keeps one entry per CDR3 protein. The table records fewer than 550,000 distinct CDR3 sequences, about 17% of them present only once. The sequenced sample consisted of CD8+ T cells from PBMCs. Receptor source: a human donor in good health (CMV status not recorded). Some clones in this sample may be carry-over from other donors' samples. Each CDR3 is given with its conserved first and last residue. Fields, in order: CDR3 protein, CDR3 DNA, V gene, D gene, CDR3 length, clone size, J gene. A D gene is named only where the DNA matches it firmly. A row's size may be missing; if present it is once, few, many or a size class.

CDR3aa: CASSPGPWENTQYF
CDR3nt: TGTGCCAGCAGCCCGGGGCCGTGGGAAAATACGCAGTATTTT
v_gene: TRBV7-3
d_gene: .
len: 14
abundance: .
j_gene: TRBJ2-3

CDR3aa: CASSQSVGAYNEQFF
CDR3nt: TGTGCCAGCAGCCAATCCGTGGGGGCTTACAATGAGCAGTTCTTC
v_gene: TRBV7-9
d_gene: .
len: 15
abundance: many
j_gene: TRBJ2-1

CDR3aa: CASSFTGAGGGEQFF
CDR3nt: TGTGCCAGCAGTTTCACGGGAGCGGGGGGAGGTGAGCAGTTCTTC
v_gene: TRBV27
d_gene: TRBD2
len: 15
abundance: many
j_gene: TRBJ2-1

CDR3aa: CASSPPGQGVGYTF
CDR3nt: TGTGCCAGCAGTCCGCCGGGACAGGGAGTCGGCTACACCTTC
v_gene: TRBV28
d_gene: TRBD1
len: 14
abundance: .
j_gene: TRBJ1-2

CDR3aa: CASSITSRQYNEQFF
CDR3nt: TGTGCCAGTAGTATAACTAGTCGACAGTACAATGAGCAGTTCTTC
v_gene: TRBV19
d_gene: .
len: 15
abundance: .
j_gene: TRBJ2-1

CDR3aa: CASSPRSGISYEQYF
CDR3nt: TGTGCCAGCAGCCCGCGAAGCGGGATCTCCTACGAGCAGTACTTC
v_gene: TRBV7-8
d_gene: TRBD2
len: 15
abundance: many
j_gene: TRBJ2-7

CDR3aa: CATGQGQETKYF
CDR3nt: TGTGCCACGGGACAAGGCCAAGAGACCAAGTACTTC
v_gene: TRBV27
d_gene: .
len: 12
abundance: .
j_gene: TRBJ2-5

CDR3aa: CASSGGTGLEGYTF
CDR3nt: TGTGCCAGCAGCGGCGGGACAGGGCTGGAAGGCTACACCTTC
v_gene: TRBV7-6
d_gene: TRBD1
len: 14
abundance: .
j_gene: TRBJ1-2

CDR3aa: CASSQDLRTDTQYF
CDR3nt: TGCGCCAGCAGTCAAGACCTTCGCACAGATACGCAGTATTTT
v_gene: TRBV23-1
d_gene: .
len: 14
abundance: many
j_gene: TRBJ2-3

CDR3aa: CASSLGQGQRNGYTF
CDR3nt: TGTGCCAGCAGCTTGGGACAGGGACAGAGGAATGGCTACACCTTC
v_gene: TRBV7-9
d_gene: TRBD1
len: 15
abundance: many
j_gene: TRBJ1-2

CDR3aa: CSAPSGLSWEQFF
CDR3nt: TGCAGTGCTCCCTCGGGACTCAGCTGGGAGCAGTTCTTC
v_gene: TRBV20-1
d_gene: .
len: 13
abundance: .
j_gene: TRBJ2-1

CDR3aa: CASSLVGRGDTGELFF
CDR3nt: TGTGCCAGCAGCTTAGTCGGAAGAGGGGACACCGGGGAGCTGTTTTTT
v_gene: TRBV11-2
d_gene: .
len: 16
abundance: .
j_gene: TRBJ2-2

CDR3aa: CASSFWDSNGYTF
CDR3nt: TGTGCCAGCAGCTTTTGGGACAGCAATGGCTACACCTTC
v_gene: TRBV11-2
d_gene: TRBD1
len: 13
abundance: .
j_gene: TRBJ1-2

CDR3aa: CASSSSGWGSYGYTF
CDR3nt: TGTGCCAGCAGCTCTTCTGGCTGGGGGAGCTATGGCTACACCTTC
v_gene: TRBV5-6
d_gene: .
len: 15
abundance: many
j_gene: TRBJ1-2

CDR3aa: CASSLYGTHPNEQFF
CDR3nt: TGTGCCAGCAGTTTATATGGGACCCACCCGAATGAGCAGTTCTTC
v_gene: TRBV27
d_gene: .
len: 15
abundance: .
j_gene: TRBJ2-1

CDR3aa: CASRDLNTEAFF
CDR3nt: TGTGCCAGCAGGGATTTAAACACTGAAGCTTTCTTT
v_gene: TRBV7-9
d_gene: .
len: 12
abundance: few
j_gene: TRBJ1-1

CDR3aa: CASSYGENTEAFF
CDR3nt: TGTGCCAGCAGTTACGGGGAGAACACTGAAGCTTTCTTT
v_gene: TRBV6-5
d_gene: .
len: 13
abundance: many
j_gene: TRBJ1-1

CDR3aa: CASSSNPTGELFF
CDR3nt: TGTGCCAGCAGCTCAAATCCGACCGGGGAGCTGTTTTTT
v_gene: TRBV5-6
d_gene: .
len: 13
abundance: many
j_gene: TRBJ2-2

CDR3aa: CSAGRVNTEAFF
CDR3nt: TGCAGCGCTGGTAGGGTGAACACTGAAGCTTTCTTT
v_gene: TRBV29-1
d_gene: .
len: 12
abundance: .
j_gene: TRBJ1-1

CDR3aa: CASSQRASGNTGELFF
CDR3nt: TGTGCCAGCAGCCAAAGGGCTAGCGGAAACACCGGGGAGCTGTTTTTT
v_gene: TRBV9
d_gene: TRBD2
len: 16
abundance: few
j_gene: TRBJ2-2

CDR3aa: CASCKPGQGETQYF
CDR3nt: TGCGCCAGCTGCAAACCTGGACAGGGAGAGACCCAGTACTTC
v_gene: TRBV10-2
d_gene: TRBD1
len: 14
abundance: .
j_gene: TRBJ2-5

CDR3aa: CASSFDSLNQPQHF
CDR3nt: TGTGCCAGCAGCTTCGACAGCCTCAATCAGCCCCAGCATTTT
v_gene: TRBV7-9
d_gene: .
len: 14
abundance: few
j_gene: TRBJ1-5

CDR3aa: CASSEPPGSSYEQYF
CDR3nt: TGTGCCAGCAGTGAACCCCCAGGCAGCTCCTACGAGCAGTACTTC
v_gene: TRBV27
d_gene: .
len: 15
abundance: few
j_gene: TRBJ2-7

CDR3aa: CASSWDRWYEQYF
CDR3nt: TGTGCCAGCAGCTGGGACAGGTGGTACGAGCAGTACTTC
v_gene: TRBV7-9
d_gene: TRBD1
len: 13
abundance: many
j_gene: TRBJ2-7

CDR3aa: CASSRDRRPYEQYF
CDR3nt: TGTGCCAGCAGCAGGGACAGGCGACCCTACGAGCAGTACTTC
v_gene: TRBV7-8
d_gene: TRBD1
len: 14
abundance: many
j_gene: TRBJ2-7

CDR3aa: CASSLPLAGGGETQYF
CDR3nt: TGTGCCAGCAGCTTACCACTAGCGGGAGGCGGAGAGACCCAGTACTTC
v_gene: TRBV7-6
d_gene: TRBD2
len: 16
abundance: once
j_gene: TRBJ2-5

CDR3aa: CASSRRGNQPQHF
CDR3nt: TGTGCCAGTAGTCGCAGGGGCAATCAGCCCCAGCATTTT
v_gene: TRBV19
d_gene: .
len: 13
abundance: few
j_gene: TRBJ1-5

CDR3aa: CASSYQGAKGYTF
CDR3nt: TGTGCCAGCAGTTACCAGGGGGCTAAGGGCTACACCTTC
v_gene: TRBV7-9
d_gene: TRBD1
len: 13
abundance: .
j_gene: TRBJ1-2

CDR3aa: CASSSLLGHEQYF
CDR3nt: TGTGCCAGCAGTTCGTTACTAGGGCACGAGCAGTACTTC
v_gene: TRBV6-6
d_gene: .
len: 13
abundance: .
j_gene: TRBJ2-7

CDR3aa: CASSQFKQGPTGELFF
CDR3nt: TGTGCCAGCAGCCAATTTAAACAGGGACCCACCGGGGAGCTGTTTTTT
v_gene: TRBV4-2
d_gene: .
len: 16
abundance: .
j_gene: TRBJ2-2

CDR3aa: CASSLEQIGSGYTF
CDR3nt: TGTGCCAGCAGTTTAGAACAGATTGGGAGTGGCTACACCTTC
v_gene: TRBV28
d_gene: .
len: 14
abundance: .
j_gene: TRBJ1-2

CDR3aa: CASSQAGLDTDRYSNQPQHF
CDR3nt: TGTGCCAGCAGCCAGGCCGGTTTGGACACGGACCGCTATAGCAATCAGCCCCAGCATTTT
v_gene: TRBV3-1
d_gene: .
len: 20
abundance: .
j_gene: TRBJ1-5

CDR3aa: CASSRTSKLAKNEQFF
CDR3nt: TGTGCCAGCAGCCGCACGAGTAAACTAGCAAAGAATGAGCAGTTCTTC
v_gene: TRBV11-2
d_gene: .
len: 16
abundance: many
j_gene: TRBJ2-1

CDR3aa: CSAGDFNTGELFF
CDR3nt: TGCAGTGCTGGGGACTTTAACACCGGGGAGCTGTTTTTT
v_gene: TRBV20-1
d_gene: .
len: 13
abundance: .
j_gene: TRBJ2-2

CDR3aa: CASADGDTEAFF
CDR3nt: TGTGCCAGCGCAGACGGAGACACTGAAGCTTTCTTT
v_gene: TRBV5-6
d_gene: .
len: 12
abundance: .
j_gene: TRBJ1-1

CDR3aa: CASSQGGMGQPQHF
CDR3nt: TGTGCCAGCAGCCAGGGAGGGATGGGTCAGCCCCAGCATTTT
v_gene: TRBV14
d_gene: .
len: 14
abundance: .
j_gene: TRBJ1-5

CDR3aa: CAWTVGESRELFF
CDR3nt: TGTGCCTGGACCGTGGGAGAATCTAGGGAGCTGTTTTTT
v_gene: TRBV30
d_gene: .
len: 13
abundance: few
j_gene: TRBJ2-2

CDR3aa: CASAGDGYTF
CDR3nt: TGTGCCAGCGCCGGGGATGGCTACACCTTC
v_gene: TRBV2
d_gene: .
len: 10
abundance: few
j_gene: TRBJ1-2

CDR3aa: CSARGGGLRNEQFF
CDR3nt: TGCAGTGCTAGAGGGGGGGGGCTGAGAAATGAGCAGTTCTTC
v_gene: TRBV20-1
d_gene: .
len: 14
abundance: .
j_gene: TRBJ2-1

CDR3aa: CASRTLAKNIQYF
CDR3nt: TGTGCCAGCAGAACGCTAGCCAAAAACATTCAGTACTTC
v_gene: TRBV6-6
d_gene: .
len: 13
abundance: many
j_gene: TRBJ2-4

CDR3aa: CASKSQGGGQETQYF
CDR3nt: TGTGCCAGCAAATCTCAGGGGGGGGGCCAAGAGACCCAGTACTTC
v_gene: TRBV6-1
d_gene: .
len: 15
abundance: many
j_gene: TRBJ2-5

CDR3aa: CASSTGLMNTEAFF
CDR3nt: TGTGCCAGCTCTACGGGACTCATGAACACTGAAGCTTTCTTT
v_gene: TRBV25-1
d_gene: .
len: 14
abundance: few
j_gene: TRBJ1-1

CDR3aa: CSVSWVSNYGYTF
CDR3nt: TGCAGTGTATCATGGGTTTCTAACTATGGCTACACCTTC
v_gene: TRBV20-1
d_gene: .
len: 13
abundance: .
j_gene: TRBJ1-2

CDR3aa: CASSSLLATNEKLFF
CDR3nt: TGTGCCAGCAGTTCTCTGCTTGCAACTAATGAAAAACTGTTTTTT
v_gene: TRBV12-3/TRBV12-4
d_gene: .
len: 15
abundance: .
j_gene: TRBJ1-4

CDR3aa: CASSPDRTHYGYTF
CDR3nt: TGTGCCAGCAGCCCCGACAGGACTCACTATGGCTACACCTTC
v_gene: TRBV6-1
d_gene: .
len: 14
abundance: .
j_gene: TRBJ1-2

CDR3aa: CASSLSQGLRSNQPQHF
CDR3nt: TGTGCCAGCAGCTTGTCGCAGGGATTAAGGAGCAATCAGCCCCAGCATTTT
v_gene: TRBV5-6
d_gene: .
len: 17
abundance: many
j_gene: TRBJ1-5

CDR3aa: CASSQDFRDSFYNEQFF
CDR3nt: TGTGCCAGCAGCCAAGATTTTCGCGATTCCTTCTACAATGAGCAGTTCTTC
v_gene: TRBV14
d_gene: .
len: 17
abundance: .
j_gene: TRBJ2-1

CDR3aa: CATSDRGLAEPGYEQYF
CDR3nt: TGTGCCACCAGTGACCGCGGACTAGCGGAGCCGGGCTACGAGCAGTACTTC
v_gene: TRBV24-1
d_gene: TRBD2
len: 17
abundance: .
j_gene: TRBJ2-7

CDR3aa: CASSYGETNTEAFF
CDR3nt: TGTGCCAGCAGTTACGGGGAGACGAACACTGAAGCTTTCTTT
v_gene: TRBV6-5
d_gene: .
len: 14
abundance: .
j_gene: TRBJ1-1

CDR3aa: CASSQQGYNSPLHF
CDR3nt: TGTGCCAGCAGCCAACAGGGGTATAATTCACCCCTCCACTTT
v_gene: TRBV7-3
d_gene: TRBD1
len: 14
abundance: .
j_gene: TRBJ1-6

CDR3aa: CASGGFSYEQYF
CDR3nt: TGTGCCAGCGGGGGCTTCTCCTACGAGCAGTACTTC
v_gene: TRBV12-3/TRBV12-4
d_gene: .
len: 12
abundance: many
j_gene: TRBJ2-7

CDR3aa: CSGRGGLVETQYF
CDR3nt: TGCAGCGGTCGAGGGGGACTAGTAGAGACCCAGTACTTC
v_gene: TRBV29-1
d_gene: TRBD2
len: 13
abundance: many
j_gene: TRBJ2-5

CDR3aa: CASSPSLGELTDTQYF
CDR3nt: TGTGCCAGCAGTCCCTCGTTAGGGGAACTCACAGATACGCAGTATTTT
v_gene: TRBV27
d_gene: .
len: 16
abundance: many
j_gene: TRBJ2-3

CDR3aa: CASSLSRLEGYEQYF
CDR3nt: TGTGCCAGCAGTTTATCTAGACTGGAGGGCTACGAGCAGTACTTC
v_gene: TRBV12-3/TRBV12-4
d_gene: .
len: 15
abundance: many
j_gene: TRBJ2-7

CDR3aa: CSARDRTSGRADVASDEQFF
CDR3nt: TGCAGTGCTAGAGATCGGACTAGCGGGAGGGCCGACGTAGCCAGTGATGAGCAGTTCTTC
v_gene: TRBV20-1
d_gene: TRBD2
len: 20
abundance: few
j_gene: TRBJ2-1

CDR3aa: CASSPPGTSGYNEQFF
CDR3nt: TGTGCCAGCAGCCCCCCCGGGACTAGCGGTTACAATGAGCAGTTCTTC
v_gene: TRBV7-9
d_gene: TRBD2
len: 16
abundance: many
j_gene: TRBJ2-1

CDR3aa: CASSQGRGQLDQPQHF
CDR3nt: TGCGCCAGCAGCCAAGGAAGGGGTCAGTTAGATCAGCCCCAGCATTTT
v_gene: TRBV4-1
d_gene: .
len: 16
abundance: many
j_gene: TRBJ1-5

CDR3aa: CASSFSGGSYEQYF
CDR3nt: TGTGCCAGCTCGTTTTCAGGGGGTTCCTACGAGCAGTACTTC
v_gene: TRBV12-3/TRBV12-4
d_gene: TRBD1
len: 14
abundance: many
j_gene: TRBJ2-7